This TCR beta chain derives from a study of cytomegalovirus exposure and HLA in healthy donors. 13 Jbeta primers and 60 Vbeta primers were used for the PCR. Produced via immunoSEQ multiplex PCR; TCRdb's table is partial and in-frame only. The data contain fewer than 150,000 clones, 73% of them singletons. This CDR3 region has 13 residues. Germline lookup yields CDR1 SGHNT and CDR2 YENEEA. Trimming pared 7 bases from V and 3 bases from J, leaving 13 bases between. The source is a human donor in good health. The genes are TRBV11-3 and TRBJ2-7; D is possibly TRBD1 (5 bases). The sequenced sample consisted of PBMCs. CDR3 in DNA: TGTGCCAGCAAAATGGGCGGACACTACGAGCAGTACTTC. Translation: CASKMGGHYEQYF.